This T cell receptor beta chain was identified during a study of graft-versus-host responses after intestinal transplantation. Study information: Recipients across the board were started on anti-thymocyte globulin induction, then kept on tacrolimus and steroids for roughly 3 years. Study results and limitations: Levels of circulating GvH clones at their peak were associated with early post-transplant HvG declines. Within the allografts of patients who had graft-donor T cell macrochimerism, graft-versus-host to host-versus-graft clonal ratios were high. Recipient bone marrow held GvH clones, some seen earlier in ileum or blood.

Assay used: immunoSEQ multiplex PCR; TCRdb lists only in-frame clones, some missing. Of some 95,000 clones listed, 90% to 95% were seen once; the top ten hold under 0.55%. In the case of this clone: Its antigen is unidentified.

The CDR3 is made up of 16 amino acids. The germline gives CDR1 GTSNPN, CDR2 SVGIG (reference sequence). Trimming took 5 bases from V and 2 from J; bases not matched to a gene: 11. The chain has TRBV30 and TRBJ2-1; 8 nucleotides match TRBD2. This sequence was found in a human donor who received an intestinal transplant. The sequencing used unstimulated CD8+ T cells sorted from spleen or lymph node cells, collected before intestinal transplant. CDR3 loop: CAWHPGTSRPYNEQFF. For the CDR3, the DNA is TGTGCCTGGCACCCAGGGACTAGTAGGCCCTACAATGAGCAGTTCTTC.